This T cell receptor (beta chain) is from a study of regulatory T cells in long-lasting Graves disease. Time point: newly diagnosed GD, antithyroid drugs for less than 3 months. Isolated PBMC RNA provided the starting material for the TCR library. The CDR3 has 14 amino acids. The V end was cut by 1 base, the J end by 0 bases, with 4 bases between. iRepertoire HTBI primers and Arm-PCR of CDR3 regions built TCR beta libraries. TCRdb re-analysed the multiplex PCR reads in MiXCR, keeping a single row per CDR3 protein. Found here are 250,000 to 300,000 distinct CDR3 sequences, around 19% of them singletons; the top ten hold 14%. These data were also reused for a study on T cells in Graves' hyperthyroidism and ophthalmopathy.

The TCR sequence derives from a woman aged 25-40 years with Graves disease. The rearrangement uses TRBV12-3 or TRBV12-4 and TRBJ1-3; D is undetermined. The specimen was peripheral blood mononuclear cells (PBMCs), collected at new diagnosis, from a patient treated with antithyroid drugs. The CDR3 sequence is CASSLGHSGNTIYF. The CDR3 region has the DNA TGTGCCAGCAGTTTAGGACACTCTGGAAACACCATATATTTT.